The rows below give T cell receptor beta chains drawn from one sample of a study of vaccination effects on CD4 cells after COVID-19. Their specific antigens are unknown. Sequencing used immunoSEQ multiplex PCR; TCRdb keeps in-frame clones, though not all of them. Among over 60,000 clones listed, approximately 79% were seen once. Source: CD4+ T cells from PBMCs cultured with HCoV-NL63 spike peptides, taken before COVID-19 vaccination. The receptors shown here come from a human donor who received a COVID-19 vaccine. Each CDR3 is given with its conserved first and last residue. A D gene is named only where the DNA matches it firmly. Size is stated for part of the rows, as once, few or many counts, or as a class when the clone is expanded.

V gene	clone size	D gene	J gene	CDR3 protein	CDR3 DNA
TRBV6-5	-	-	TRBJ2-1	CASSYSHGSWNEQFF	TGTGCCAGCAGTTACTCACACGGATCGTGGAATGAGCAGTTCTTC
TRBV9	-	-	TRBJ2-3	CASSVAIGGQGSSIDTQYF	TGTGCCAGCAGCGTAGCTATTGGAGGCCAGGGCTCTTCAATAGATACGCAGTATTTT
TRBV7-2	-	-	TRBJ1-4	CASSLVRTVGEKLFF	TGTGCCAGCAGCTTAGTGCGCACGGTCGGGGAAAAACTGTTTTTT
TRBV23-1	-	-	TRBJ1-6	CASSHGGSGEGPNSPLHF	TGCGCCAGCAGTCACGGGGGAAGCGGTGAAGGGCCTAATTCACCCCTCCACTTT
TRBV5-6	once	TRBD2	TRBJ2-5	CASGILAGGRETQYF	TGTGCCAGCGGCATACTAGCGGGGGGGCGAGAGACCCAGTACTTC
TRBV3-1/TRBV3-2	few	-	TRBJ2-5	CASSQDAGSRETQYF	TGTGCCAGCAGCCAAGATGCGGGGTCACGGGAGACCCAGTACTTC
TRBV24-1	few	-	TRBJ1-5	CATSDPYSNQPQHF	TGTGCCACCAGTGACCCGTATAGCAATCAGCCCCAGCATTTT
TRBV18	-	-	TRBJ2-2	CASSQLGLNTGELFF	TGTGCCAGCTCACAGCTGGGATTGAACACCGGGGAGCTGTTTTTT
TRBV7-2	-	TRBD2	TRBJ2-4	CASSLVISGGLTFNIQYF	TGTGCCAGCAGCTTAGTAATTAGCGGGGGCCTAACCTTCAACATTCAGTACTTC
TRBV19	-	-	TRBJ2-6	CASTEGGSGANVLTF	TGTGCCAGTACGGAGGGGGGCTCTGGGGCCAACGTCCTGACTTTC
TRBV6-2/TRBV6-3	-	-	TRBJ2-1	CASSYEVYNEQFF	TGTGCCAGCAGTTATGAGGTATACAATGAGCAGTTCTTC
TRBV5-1	-	-	TRBJ2-3	CASSLGAGLADTQYF	TGCGCCAGCAGCTTGGGGGCAGGGCTGGCAGATACGCAGTATTTT
TRBV24-1	-	-	TRBJ2-5	CATSDARDRRETQYF	TGTGCCACCAGTGATGCCCGGGACCGACGGGAGACCCAGTACTTC
TRBV28	once	-	TRBJ1-3	CASSLFGRSTNTIYF	TGTGCCAGCAGTTTATTTGGGAGATCGACGAACACCATATATTTT
TRBV7-3	few	-	TRBJ2-2	CASSLTGQSTGELFF	TGTGCCAGCAGCTTAACGGGCCAGAGCACCGGGGAGCTGTTTTTT
TRBV19	few	TRBD1	TRBJ2-1	CASLGQRGTSEQFF	TGTGCCAGCCTGGGACAGCGTGGAACCAGTGAGCAGTTCTTC
TRBV10-2	-	-	TRBJ1-5	CASRPDAYNQPQHF	TGCGCCAGCAGACCCGATGCGTACAATCAGCCCCAGCATTTT